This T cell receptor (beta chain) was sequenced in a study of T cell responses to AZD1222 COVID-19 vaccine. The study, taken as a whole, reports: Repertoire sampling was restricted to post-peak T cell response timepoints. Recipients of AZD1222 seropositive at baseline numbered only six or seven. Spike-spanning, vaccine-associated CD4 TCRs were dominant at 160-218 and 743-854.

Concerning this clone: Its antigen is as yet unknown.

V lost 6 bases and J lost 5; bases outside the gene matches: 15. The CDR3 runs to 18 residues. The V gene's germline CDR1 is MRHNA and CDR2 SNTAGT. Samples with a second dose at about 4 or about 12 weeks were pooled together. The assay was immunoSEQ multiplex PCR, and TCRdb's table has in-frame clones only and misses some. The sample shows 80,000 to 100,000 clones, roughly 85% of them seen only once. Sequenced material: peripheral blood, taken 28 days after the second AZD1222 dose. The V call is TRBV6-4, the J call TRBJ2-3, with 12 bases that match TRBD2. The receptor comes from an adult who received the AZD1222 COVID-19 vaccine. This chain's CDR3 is CASSAGGGLAGLGDTQYF. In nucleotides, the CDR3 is TGTGCCAGCAGCGCCGGGGGGGGACTAGCGGGCTTGGGAGATACGCAGTATTTT.